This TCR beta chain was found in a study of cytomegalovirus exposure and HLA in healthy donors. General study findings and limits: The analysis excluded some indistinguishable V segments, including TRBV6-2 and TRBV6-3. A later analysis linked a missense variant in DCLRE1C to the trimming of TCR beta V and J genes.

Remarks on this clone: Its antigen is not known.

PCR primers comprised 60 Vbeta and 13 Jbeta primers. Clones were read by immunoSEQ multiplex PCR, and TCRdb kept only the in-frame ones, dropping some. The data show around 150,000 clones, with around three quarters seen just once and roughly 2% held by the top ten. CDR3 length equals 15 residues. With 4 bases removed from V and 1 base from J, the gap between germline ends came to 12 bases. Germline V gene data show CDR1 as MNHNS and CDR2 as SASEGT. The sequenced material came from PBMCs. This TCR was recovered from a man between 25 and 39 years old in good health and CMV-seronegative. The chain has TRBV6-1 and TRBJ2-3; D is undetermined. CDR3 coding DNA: TGTGCCAGCAGTGCCGGCGGCGTCCGCACAGATACGCAGTATTTT. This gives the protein CASSAGGVRTDTQYF.